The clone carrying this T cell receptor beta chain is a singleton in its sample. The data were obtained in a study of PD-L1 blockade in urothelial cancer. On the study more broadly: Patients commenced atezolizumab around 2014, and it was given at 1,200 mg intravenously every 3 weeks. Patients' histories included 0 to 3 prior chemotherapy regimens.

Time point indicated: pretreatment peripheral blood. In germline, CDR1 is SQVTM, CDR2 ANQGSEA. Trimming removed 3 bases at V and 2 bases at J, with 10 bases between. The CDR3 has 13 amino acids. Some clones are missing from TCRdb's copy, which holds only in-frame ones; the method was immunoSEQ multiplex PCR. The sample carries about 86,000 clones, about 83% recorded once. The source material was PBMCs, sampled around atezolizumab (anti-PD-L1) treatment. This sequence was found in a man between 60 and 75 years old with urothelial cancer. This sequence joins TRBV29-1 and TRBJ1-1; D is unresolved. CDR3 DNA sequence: TGCAGCGTTGAGAGGGCCTTCAACACTGAAGCTTTCTTT. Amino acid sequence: CSVERAFNTEAFF.